The sequence of this T cell receptor beta chain was determined in a study of CD8 T cells in Susac syndrome. TCR beta sequences were obtained from blood CD8+ and CD4+ T cells. Controls were healthy donors (matched for age and sex). When the RNA was reverse transcribed, random hexamers were used with an input of roughly 0.45 to 1 ug. immunoSEQ multiplex PCR amplified TCR beta CDR3 across 54 Vbeta, 13 Jbeta. TCRdb used MiXCR to reprocess the immunoSEQ multiplex PCR reads, holding one entry per CDR3 protein. The table records about 200,000 distinct CDR3 sequences, roughly 94% of them present only once. Germline loops: CDR1 LGHDT, CDR2 YNNKEL (reference sequence). The ends were cut back, 5 bases at V and 5 bases at J, with 9 bases in the middle. This CDR3 has 13 amino acids.

Sequencing was carried out using CD4+ T cells from PBMCs. This sequence was found in a human donor in good health. This chain links TRBV3-1 with TRBJ2-2; D possibly corresponds to TRBD1 (6 bases). The CDR3 coding sequence is TGTGCCAGCAGCAAACAGGGTACCGGGGAGCTGTTTTTT. Its translation is CASSKQGTGELFF.